This is a list of T cell receptor beta chains from one sample in a study of cytomegalovirus exposure and HLA in healthy donors. Profiled with immunoSEQ multiplex PCR; TCRdb holds only in-frame clones, not every one. The sample carries 100,000 to 150,000 clones, approximately 94% recorded once. The sequenced material came from PBMCs. All receptors derive from a woman between 18 and 29 years old in good health and CMV-seronegative. CDR3s include the opening cysteine and the closing phenylalanine or tryptophan. A D gene is named only where the DNA matches it firmly. Not all rows give a size; the values are once, few, many and, for expanded clones, a class.

>.|TRBJ1-5|TRBV18|TRBD1
CASSPRTGSNQPQHF
TGTGCCAGCTCACCAAGGACAGGGTCAAATCAGCCCCAGCATTTT
>.|TRBJ1-2|TRBV27|.
CASRGSRAYYGYTF
TGTGCCAGCAGGGGCTCCAGGGCCTACTATGGCTACACCTTC
>.|TRBJ2-1|TRBV5-6|.
CASSAVQGEGRSSQFF
TGTGCCAGCAGCGCAGTACAGGGAGAGGGGCGTTCTTCGCAGTTCTTC
>.|TRBJ1-1|TRBV6-5|TRBD1
CASSLGPGGTEAFF
TGTGCCAGCAGCCTGGGGCCAGGGGGCACTGAAGCTTTCTTT
>.|TRBJ2-3|TRBV11-2|.
CASSSTGDTQYF
TGTGCCAGCAGCAGCACAGGGGATACGCAGTATTTT
>.|TRBJ2-6|TRBV11-2|.
CASSHGANVLTF
TGTGCCAGCAGCCATGGGGCCAACGTCCTGACTTTC
>.|TRBJ2-4|TRBV30|.
CAWSGQGRFLAKNIQYF
TGTGCCTGGAGTGGCCAGGGGCGGTTTTTGGCCAAAAACATTCAGTACTTC
>few|TRBJ2-3|TRBV27|TRBD2
CASKTREANRGGYTDTQYF
TGTGCCAGCAAAACGCGGGAAGCCAATCGGGGGGGATACACAGATACGCAGTATTTT
>.|TRBJ2-7|TRBV4-2|.
CASSQAAALSSYEQYF
TGTGCCAGCAGCCAAGCCGCGGCGTTGAGCTCCTACGAGCAGTACTTC
>.|TRBJ2-1|TRBV10-1|TRBD2
CASSESLAGALNEQFF
TGCGCCAGCAGTGAGTCCCTTGCGGGAGCCTTGAATGAGCAGTTCTTC
>.|TRBJ2-5|TRBV19|TRBD1
CASSTQTTGSETQYF
TGTGCCAGTAGTACCCAAACGACAGGGTCAGAGACCCAGTACTTC
>.|TRBJ2-3|TRBV7-9|TRBD1
CASSSRDRGTDTQYF
TGTGCCAGCAGCTCCCGGGACAGGGGTACAGATACGCAGTATTTT